Listed below are T cell receptor beta chains from one sample, sequenced in a study of cytomegalovirus exposure and HLA in healthy donors. Some clones are missing from TCRdb's copy, which holds only in-frame ones; the method was immunoSEQ multiplex PCR. Of 150,000 or so clones listed, 65% to 70% are singletons. The sequenced material came from PBMCs. These receptors all stem from a man under 40 in good health and CMV-seropositive. The CDR3 runs from the conserved cysteine through the conserved F or W. A D gene is named only where the DNA matches it firmly. Size is stated for part of the rows, as once, few or many counts, or as a class when the clone is expanded.

V gene	clone size	D gene	J gene	CDR3 protein	CDR3 DNA
TRBV4-1	.	TRBD2	TRBJ2-7	CASSQANSGTSVYEQYF	TGCGCCAGCAGCCAAGCGAATTCGGGGACTAGCGTCTACGAGCAGTACTTC
TRBV30	.	.	TRBJ1-6	CAWSVMRALHF	TGTGCCTGGAGTGTAATGCGGGCCCTCCACTTT
TRBV7-9	.	.	TRBJ2-1	CASSLEGDEQFF	TGTGCCAGCAGCTTAGAGGGGGATGAGCAGTTCTTC
TRBV5-6	.	.	TRBJ2-2	CASSLDTTINTGELFF	TGTGCCAGCAGCTTGGACACAACCATTAACACCGGGGAGCTGTTTTTT
TRBV6-1	.	TRBD2	TRBJ2-7	CASTQRESSYEQYF	TGTGCCAGCACCCAGCGGGAGAGCTCCTACGAGCAGTACTTC
TRBV7-9	few	TRBD2	TRBJ2-7	CASSPSGGGDEQYF	TGTGCCAGCAGCCCTTCCGGGGGGGGCGACGAGCAGTACTTC
TRBV11-2	.	.	TRBJ2-7	CASSSQGYEQYF	TGTGCCAGCAGCTCACAGGGTTACGAGCAGTACTTC
TRBV19	.	.	TRBJ1-5	CASSYGLRQPQHF	TGTGCCAGTAGTTACGGGTTACGTCAGCCCCAGCATTTT
TRBV14	.	.	TRBJ1-5	CASSQDSQPQHF	TGTGCCAGCAGCCAAGATTCACAGCCCCAGCATTTT
TRBV21-1	.	.	TRBJ1-1	CASSNPGGTNTEAFF	TGTGCCAGCAGCAACCCGGGGGGAACGAACACTGAAGCTTTCTTT
TRBV7-9	few	TRBD1	TRBJ1-1	CASSSTGGNTFF	TGTGCCAGCAGCTCGACAGGGGGTAATACTTTCTTT
TRBV6-1	.	TRBD1	TRBJ2-2	CASSVQGQGTGELFF	TGTGCCAGCAGTGTGCAGGGACAGGGCACCGGGGAGCTGTTTTTT
TRBV30	.	.	TRBJ2-7	CAWSPDSYEQYF	TGTGCCTGGAGTCCAGATTCCTACGAGCAGTACTTC
TRBV9	.	TRBD1	TRBJ1-1	CASSVTGQGASEAFF	TGTGCCAGCAGCGTAACGGGACAGGGGGCGTCTGAAGCTTTCTTT
TRBV2	.	TRBD1	TRBJ1-2	CASSAGTGPTSYGYTF	TGTGCCAGCAGCGCCGGGACAGGACCGACTTCCTATGGCTACACCTTC